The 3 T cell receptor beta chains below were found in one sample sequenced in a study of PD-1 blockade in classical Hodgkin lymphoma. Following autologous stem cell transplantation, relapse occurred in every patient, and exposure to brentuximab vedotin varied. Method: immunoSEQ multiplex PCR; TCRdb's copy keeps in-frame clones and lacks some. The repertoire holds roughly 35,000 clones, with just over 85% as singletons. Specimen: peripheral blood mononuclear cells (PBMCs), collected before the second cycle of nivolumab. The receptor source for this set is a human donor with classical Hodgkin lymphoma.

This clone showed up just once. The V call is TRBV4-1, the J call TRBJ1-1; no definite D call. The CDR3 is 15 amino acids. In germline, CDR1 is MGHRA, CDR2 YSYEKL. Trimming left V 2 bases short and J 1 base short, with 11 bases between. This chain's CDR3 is CASSQTSTKNTEAFF. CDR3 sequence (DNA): TGCGCCAGCAGCCAAACCTCCACTAAGAACACTGAAGCTTTCTTT.

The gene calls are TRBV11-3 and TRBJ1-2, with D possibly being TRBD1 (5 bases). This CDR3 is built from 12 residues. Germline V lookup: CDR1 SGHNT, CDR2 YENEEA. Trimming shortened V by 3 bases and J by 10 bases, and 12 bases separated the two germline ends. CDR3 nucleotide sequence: TGTGCCAGCAGCTTTAACCTGGGGGACTACACCTTC. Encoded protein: CASSFNLGDYTF.

The CDR3 sequence is CASRTDYEQYF. CDR3 coding DNA: TGTGCCAGCCGGACAGACTACGAGCAGTACTTC. The chain uses TRBV2 and TRBJ2-7; D possibly corresponds to TRBD1 (6 bases). Trimming left V 8 bases short and J 3 bases short, with 8 bases between. CDR1 is SNHLY and CDR2 is FYNNEI in the germline V gene. CDR3 size: 11 residues.